This T cell receptor beta chain was identified in a study of T-cell reconstitution after alpha-beta-depleted transplantation in children. Between the trimmed V and J ends, which lost 6 bases and 3 bases, there was a span of 9 bases. This CDR3 region has 12 residues. Germline loops: CDR1 MGHDK, CDR2 SYGVNS. Library preparation (for TCRbeta) was performed with unique molecular identifiers. Each CDR3 protein gets one entry after TCRdb re-called the PCR reads with MiXCR. The data contain 450,000 to 500,000 distinct CDR3 sequences, under 15% of them seen just once; the ten biggest clones take up around 6.1%. This clonotype was observed a few times.

Sequencing was performed on PBMCs from the stem cell graft donor, taken from the stem cell graft. The receptor comes from a human donor who donated a stem cell graft to a child with combined immunodeficiency. The V call is TRBV25-1, the J call TRBJ2-7; no clear D. Here the CDR3 DNA reads TGTGCCAGCAGGGATAGTTACTACGAGCAGTACTTC. Translating gives CASRDSYYEQYF.